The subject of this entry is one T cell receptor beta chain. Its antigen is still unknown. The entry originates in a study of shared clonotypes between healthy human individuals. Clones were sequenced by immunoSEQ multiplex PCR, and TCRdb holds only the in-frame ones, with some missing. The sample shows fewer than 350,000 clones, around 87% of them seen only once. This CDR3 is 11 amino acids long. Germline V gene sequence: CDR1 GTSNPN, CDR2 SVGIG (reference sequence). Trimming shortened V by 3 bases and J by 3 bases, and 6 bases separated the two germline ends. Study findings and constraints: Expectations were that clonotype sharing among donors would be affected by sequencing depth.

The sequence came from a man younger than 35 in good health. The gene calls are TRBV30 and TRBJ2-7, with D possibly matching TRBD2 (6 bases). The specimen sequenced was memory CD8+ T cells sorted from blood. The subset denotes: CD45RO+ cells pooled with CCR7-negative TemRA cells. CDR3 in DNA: TGTGCCTGGAGGACTAGCTACGAGCAGTACTTC. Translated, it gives CAWRTSYEQYF. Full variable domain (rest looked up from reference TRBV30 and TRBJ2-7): SQTIHQWPATLVQPVGSPLSLECTVEGTSNPNLYWYRQAAGRGLQLLFYSVGIGQISSEVPQNLSASRPQDRQFILSSKKLLLSDSGFYLCAWRTSYEQYFGPGTRLTVT.